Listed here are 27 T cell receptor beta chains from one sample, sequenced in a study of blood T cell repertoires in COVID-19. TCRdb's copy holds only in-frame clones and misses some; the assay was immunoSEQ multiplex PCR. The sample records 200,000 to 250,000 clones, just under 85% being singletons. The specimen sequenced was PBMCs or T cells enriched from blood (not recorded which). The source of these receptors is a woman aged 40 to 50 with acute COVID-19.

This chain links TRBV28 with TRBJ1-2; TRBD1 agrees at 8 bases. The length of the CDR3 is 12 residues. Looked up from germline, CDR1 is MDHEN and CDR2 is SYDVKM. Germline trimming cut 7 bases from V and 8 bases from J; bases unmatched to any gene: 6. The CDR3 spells CASTWTGQGYTF. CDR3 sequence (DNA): TGTGCCAGCACATGGACAGGGCAGGGCTACACCTTC.

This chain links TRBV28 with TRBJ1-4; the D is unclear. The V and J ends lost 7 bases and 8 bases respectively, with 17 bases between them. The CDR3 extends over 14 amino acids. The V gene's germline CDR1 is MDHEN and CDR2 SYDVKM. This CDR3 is CASTQTLAREKLFF. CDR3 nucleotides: TGTGCCAGCACCCAAACCCTGGCCAGAGAAAAACTGTTTTTT.

The CDR3 DNA is TGTGCCAGCAGGCAACTAGCGGGAGGGCCCGCAGATACGCAGTATTTT. It is translated as CASRQLAGGPADTQYF. The rearrangement uses TRBV6-6 and TRBJ2-3, with TRBD2 matching over 13 bases. After removal of 6 bases from V and 4 bases from J, the junction contained 7 bases not matched to a gene. From germline, CDR1 is MNHNY and CDR2 SVGAGI (reference sequence). The CDR3 contains 16 residues.

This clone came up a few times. DNA for the CDR3: TGTGCCAGCCGGACAGCCTCCGGGGGGGCCAACGTCCTGACTTTC. It is translated as CASRTASGGANVLTF. This rearrangement joins TRBV27 to TRBJ2-6; D perhaps matches TRBD1 (6 bases). V lost 8 bases, J lost 4 bases, and 15 bases lay in between. CDR1 and CDR2 from the germline V gene are MNHEY and SMNVEV (reference sequence). The CDR3 is 15 residues long.

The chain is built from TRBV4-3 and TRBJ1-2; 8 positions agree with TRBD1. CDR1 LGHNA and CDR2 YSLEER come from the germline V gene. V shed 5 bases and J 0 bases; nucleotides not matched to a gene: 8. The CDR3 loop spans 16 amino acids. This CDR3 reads CASSRGQDSPNYGYTF. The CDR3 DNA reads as TGCGCCAGCAGCAGGGGACAGGACTCCCCTAACTATGGCTACACCTTC.

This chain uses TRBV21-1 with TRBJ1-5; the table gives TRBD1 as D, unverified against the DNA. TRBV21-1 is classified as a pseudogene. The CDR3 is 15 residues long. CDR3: CASSKDRGGNQPQHF. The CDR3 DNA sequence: TGTGCCAGCAGCAAGGACAGGGGAGGCAATCAGCCCCAGCATTTT.

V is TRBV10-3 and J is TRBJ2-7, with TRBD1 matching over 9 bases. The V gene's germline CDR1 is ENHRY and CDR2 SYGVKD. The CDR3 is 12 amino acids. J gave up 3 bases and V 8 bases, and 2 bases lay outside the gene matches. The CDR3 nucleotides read TGTGCCATCGGGGACAGGGACTACGAGCAGTACTTC. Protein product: CAIGDRDYEQYF.

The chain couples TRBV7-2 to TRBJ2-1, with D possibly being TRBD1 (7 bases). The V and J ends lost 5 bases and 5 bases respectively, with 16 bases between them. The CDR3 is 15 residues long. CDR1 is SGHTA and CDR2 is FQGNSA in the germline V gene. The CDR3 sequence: CASSPWAGQNNEQFF. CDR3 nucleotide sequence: TGTGCCAGCAGCCCATGGGCGGGACAGAACAATGAGCAGTTCTTC. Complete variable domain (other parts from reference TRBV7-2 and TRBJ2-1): GAGVSQSPSNKVTEKGKDVELRCDPISGHTALYWYRQSLGQGLEFLIYFQGNSAPDKSGLPSDRFSAERTGGSVSTLTIQRTQQEDSAVYLCASSPWAGQNNEQFFGPGTRLTVL.

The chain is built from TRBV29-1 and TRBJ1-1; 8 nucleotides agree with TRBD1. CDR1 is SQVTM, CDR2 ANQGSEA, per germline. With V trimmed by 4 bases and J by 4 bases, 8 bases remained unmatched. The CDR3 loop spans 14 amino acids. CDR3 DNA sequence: TGCAGCGTTGGAGCCGGGACAGGTGTCACTGAAGCTTTCTTT. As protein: CSVGAGTGVTEAFF.

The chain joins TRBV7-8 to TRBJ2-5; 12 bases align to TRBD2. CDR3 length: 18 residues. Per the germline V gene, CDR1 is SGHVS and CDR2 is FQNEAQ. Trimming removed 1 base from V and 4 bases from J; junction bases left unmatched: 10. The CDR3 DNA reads TGTGCCAGCAGCTTAGAGCCCGCTCTAGCGGGAGGGCTAGAGACCCAGTACTTC. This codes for CASSLEPALAGGLETQYF.

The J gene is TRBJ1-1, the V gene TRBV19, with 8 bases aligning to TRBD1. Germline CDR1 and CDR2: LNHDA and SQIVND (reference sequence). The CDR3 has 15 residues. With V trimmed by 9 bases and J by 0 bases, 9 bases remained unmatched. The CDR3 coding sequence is TGTGCCAGCAGACAGGGGAGGGGGTTGAACACTGAAGCTTTCTTT. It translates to CASRQGRGLNTEAFF.

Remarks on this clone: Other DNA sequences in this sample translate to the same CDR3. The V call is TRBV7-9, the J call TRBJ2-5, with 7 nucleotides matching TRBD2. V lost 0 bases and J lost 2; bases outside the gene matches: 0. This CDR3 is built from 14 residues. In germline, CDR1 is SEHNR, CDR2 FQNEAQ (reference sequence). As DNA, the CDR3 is TGTGCCAGCAGCTTAGCGGGGGGGCAAGAGACCCAGTACTTC. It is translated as CASSLAGGQETQYF.

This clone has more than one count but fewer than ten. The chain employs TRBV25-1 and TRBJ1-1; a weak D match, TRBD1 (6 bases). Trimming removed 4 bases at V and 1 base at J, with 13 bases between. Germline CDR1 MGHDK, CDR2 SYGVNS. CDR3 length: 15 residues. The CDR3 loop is CASSGTELGNTEAFF. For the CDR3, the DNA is TGTGCCAGCAGTGGGACAGAATTGGGGAACACTGAAGCTTTCTTT.

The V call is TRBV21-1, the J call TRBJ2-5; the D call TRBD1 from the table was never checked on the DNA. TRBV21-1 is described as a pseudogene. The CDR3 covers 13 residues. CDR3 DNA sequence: TGTGCCAGCAGCACCACAGAGCAAGAGACCCAGTACTTC. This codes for CASSTTEQETQYF.

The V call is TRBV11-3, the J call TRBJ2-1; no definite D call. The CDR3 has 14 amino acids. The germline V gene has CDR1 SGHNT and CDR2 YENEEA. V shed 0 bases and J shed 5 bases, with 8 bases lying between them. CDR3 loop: CASSLDRVNNEQFF. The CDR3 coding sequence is TGTGCCAGCAGCTTAGATCGAGTAAACAATGAGCAGTTCTTC.

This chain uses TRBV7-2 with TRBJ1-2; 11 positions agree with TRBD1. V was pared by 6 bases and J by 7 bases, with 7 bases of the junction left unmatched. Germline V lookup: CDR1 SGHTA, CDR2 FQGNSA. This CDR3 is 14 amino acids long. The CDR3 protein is CASSSGGTGGGYTF. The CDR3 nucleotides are TGTGCCAGCAGTTCAGGGGGGACAGGGGGTGGCTACACCTTC.

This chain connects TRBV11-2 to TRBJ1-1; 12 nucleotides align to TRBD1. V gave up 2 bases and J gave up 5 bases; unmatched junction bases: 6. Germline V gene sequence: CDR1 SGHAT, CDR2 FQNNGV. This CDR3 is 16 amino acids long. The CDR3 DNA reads TGTGCCAGCAGCTTACCGGGACAGGGGGCTGGGACTGAAGCTTTCTTT. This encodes CASSLPGQGAGTEAFF.

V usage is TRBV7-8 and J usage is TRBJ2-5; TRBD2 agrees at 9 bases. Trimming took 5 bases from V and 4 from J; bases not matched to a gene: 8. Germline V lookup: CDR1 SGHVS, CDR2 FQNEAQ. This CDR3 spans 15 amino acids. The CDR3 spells CASSLEAGGRETQYF. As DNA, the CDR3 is TGTGCCAGCAGCCTGGAGGCGGGGGGGCGAGAGACCCAGTACTTC.

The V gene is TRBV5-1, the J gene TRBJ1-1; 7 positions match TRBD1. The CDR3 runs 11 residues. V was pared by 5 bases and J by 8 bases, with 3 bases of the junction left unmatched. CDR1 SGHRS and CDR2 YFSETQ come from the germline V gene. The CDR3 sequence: CASRLQGEAFF. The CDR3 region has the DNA TGCGCCAGCAGGTTACAGGGGGAAGCTTTCTTT. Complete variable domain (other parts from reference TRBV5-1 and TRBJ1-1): KAGVTQTPRYLIKTRGQQVTLSCSPISGHRSVSWYQQTPGQGLQFLFEYFSETQRNKGNFPGRFSGRQFSNSRSEMNVSTLELGDSALYLCASRLQGEAFFGQGTRLTVV.

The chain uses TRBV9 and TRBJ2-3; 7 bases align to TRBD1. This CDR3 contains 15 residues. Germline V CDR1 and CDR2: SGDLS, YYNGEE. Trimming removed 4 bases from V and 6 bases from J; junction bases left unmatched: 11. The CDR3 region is CASSPEGARYDTQYF. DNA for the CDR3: TGTGCCAGCAGCCCTGAGGGGGCAAGATATGATACGCAGTATTTT.

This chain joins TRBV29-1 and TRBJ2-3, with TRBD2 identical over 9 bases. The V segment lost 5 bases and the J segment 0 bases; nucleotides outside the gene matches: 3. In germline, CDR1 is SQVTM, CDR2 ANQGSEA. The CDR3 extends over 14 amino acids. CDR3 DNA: TGCAGCGTTCATAGCGGGGGTAGCACAGATACGCAGTATTTT. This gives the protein CSVHSGGSTDTQYF.

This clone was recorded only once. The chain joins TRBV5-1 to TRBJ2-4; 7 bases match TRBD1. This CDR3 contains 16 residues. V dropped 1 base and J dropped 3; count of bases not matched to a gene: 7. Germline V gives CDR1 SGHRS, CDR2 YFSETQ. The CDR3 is CASSLRQGRGKNIQYF. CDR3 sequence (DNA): TGCGCCAGCAGCTTGCGACAGGGCCGGGGCAAAAACATTCAGTACTTC.

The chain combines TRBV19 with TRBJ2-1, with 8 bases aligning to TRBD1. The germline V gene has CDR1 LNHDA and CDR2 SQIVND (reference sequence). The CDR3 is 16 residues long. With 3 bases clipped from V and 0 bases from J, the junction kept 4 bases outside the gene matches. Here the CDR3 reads CASSMAGGNSYNEQFF. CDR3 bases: TGTGCCAGTAGTATGGCAGGGGGCAACTCCTACAATGAGCAGTTCTTC.

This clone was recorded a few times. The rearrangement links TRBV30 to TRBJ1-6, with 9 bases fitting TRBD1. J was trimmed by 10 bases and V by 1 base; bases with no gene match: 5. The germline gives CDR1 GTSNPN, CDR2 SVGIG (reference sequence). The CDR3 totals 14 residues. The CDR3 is CAWSAGTGYSPLHF. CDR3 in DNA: TGTGCCTGGAGTGCCGGGACAGGGTACTCACCCCTCCACTTT.

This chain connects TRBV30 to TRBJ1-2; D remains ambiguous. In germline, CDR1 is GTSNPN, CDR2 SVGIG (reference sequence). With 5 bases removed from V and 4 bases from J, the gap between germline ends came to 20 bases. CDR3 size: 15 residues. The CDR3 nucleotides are TGTGCCTGGCTACTAACGGGGAGAGGGCGCTATGGCTACACCTTC. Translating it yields CAWLLTGRGRYGYTF.

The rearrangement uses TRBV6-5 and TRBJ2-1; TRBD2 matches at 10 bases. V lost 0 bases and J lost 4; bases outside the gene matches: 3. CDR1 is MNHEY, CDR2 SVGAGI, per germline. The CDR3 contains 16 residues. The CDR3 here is CASSYSTAGGYNEQFF. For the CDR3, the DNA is TGTGCCAGCAGTTACTCGACAGCGGGAGGGTACAATGAGCAGTTCTTC.

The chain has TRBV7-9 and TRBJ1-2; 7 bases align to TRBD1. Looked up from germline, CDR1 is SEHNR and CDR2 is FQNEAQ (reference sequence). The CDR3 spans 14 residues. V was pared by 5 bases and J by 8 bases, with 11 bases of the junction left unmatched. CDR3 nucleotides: TGTGCCAGCAGCCCCCCAACAGGGGAGGACGGCTACACCTTC. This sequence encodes CASSPPTGEDGYTF. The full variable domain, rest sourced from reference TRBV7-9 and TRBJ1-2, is DTGVSQNPRHKITKRGQNVTFRCDPISEHNRLYWYRQTLGQGPEFLTYFQNEAQLEKSRLLSDRFSAERPKGSFSTLEIQRTEQGDSAMYLCASSPPTGEDGYTFGSGTRLTVV.